A selection of T cell receptor beta chains follows, all from one sample in a study of T-cell reconstitution after alpha-beta-depleted transplantation in children. TCRdb reprocessed the PCR reads via MiXCR and lists one record per CDR3 protein. Here the sample spans under 750,000 distinct CDR3 sequences, under 30% being singletons. Source: PBMCs, mostly from graft donor cells, taken 360 days after TCRalphabeta/CD19-depleted stem cell transplant. These receptors were collected from a boy under three years old who had a stem cell transplant for acute myeloid leukemia, so the T cells may come from the graft donor. Each CDR3 is given with its conserved first and last residue. Each record gives: V gene, D gene, clone size, J gene, CDR3 DNA, CDR3 protein. A D gene is named only where the DNA matches it firmly. Where a row states a size, it is once, few, many or the class of an expanded clone; other rows omit it.

TRBV5-1,NA,NA,TRBJ2-5,TGCGCCAGCAGCCGCCGGGCCCTGGGAGAGACCCAGTACTTC,CASSRRALGETQYF
TRBV5-5,TRBD2,few,TRBJ2-3,TGTGCCAGCAGTGCGGGGGGGCCCACAGATACGCAGTATTTT,CASSAGGPTDTQYF
TRBV12-3/TRBV12-4,NA,many,TRBJ2-1,TGTGCCAGCAGTTTCGGGGTAACGAGCTCCTACAATGAGCAGTTCTTC,CASSFGVTSSYNEQFF
TRBV7-9,NA,NA,TRBJ2-1,TGTGCCAGCGGATCGCAGTTCTTC,CASGSQFF
TRBV7-9,NA,many,TRBJ1-1,TGTGCCAGCAGCTTAGGGGCGACAGTGCGCATGAACACTGAAGCTTTCTTT,CASSLGATVRMNTEAFF
TRBV29-1,TRBD1,many,TRBJ2-1,TGCAGCGTCGAGACAGGGGCCGTTAATGAGCAGTTCTTC,CSVETGAVNEQFF
TRBV6-1,NA,many,TRBJ1-4,TGTGCCAGCACCCGGAATGGACGGTTTAATGAAAAACTGTTTTTT,CASTRNGRFNEKLFF
TRBV6-5,NA,many,TRBJ2-2,TGTGCCAGCAGTTACTTTGGACAGCGAACCGGGGAGCTGTTTTTT,CASSYFGQRTGELFF
TRBV6-5,NA,NA,TRBJ2-3,TGTGCCAGCAGTTACTCGGGACTCACCGGCTGGCGATACACAGATACGCAGTATTTT,CASSYSGLTGWRYTDTQYF
TRBV20-1,TRBD2,few,TRBJ2-3,TGCAGTGCTTTAGCGGGGTCTAGCACAGATACGCAGTATTTT,CSALAGSSTDTQYF
TRBV7-9,TRBD1,many,TRBJ2-5,TGTGCCAGCAGCTTGGGGACAGGACAAGAGACCCAGTACTTC,CASSLGTGQETQYF
TRBV12-3/TRBV12-4,NA,many,TRBJ2-1,TGTGCCAGCAGTTCGGGTATAGGGAGTGAGCAGTTCTTC,CASSSGIGSEQFF
TRBV20-1,NA,NA,TRBJ1-4,TGCTGTGCTAGAGCGGTACATCAAGGGGCAACTAATGAAAAACTGTTTTTT,CCARAVHQGATNEKLFF
TRBV20-1,NA,NA,TRBJ2-2,TGCAGTGCGGCCCGAGGGGACACCGGGGAGCTGTTTTTT,CSAARGDTGELFF
TRBV9,NA,NA,TRBJ2-6,TGTGCCAGCAGCGACTGGGCCAGGGACACCGTTGGTGGGGCCAACGTCCTGACTTTC,CASSDWARDTVGGANVLTF
TRBV27,NA,NA,TRBJ1-2,TGTGCCAGCAGTTTGAAGCCCCATTCCTCCTATGGCTACACCTTC,CASSLKPHSSYGYTF